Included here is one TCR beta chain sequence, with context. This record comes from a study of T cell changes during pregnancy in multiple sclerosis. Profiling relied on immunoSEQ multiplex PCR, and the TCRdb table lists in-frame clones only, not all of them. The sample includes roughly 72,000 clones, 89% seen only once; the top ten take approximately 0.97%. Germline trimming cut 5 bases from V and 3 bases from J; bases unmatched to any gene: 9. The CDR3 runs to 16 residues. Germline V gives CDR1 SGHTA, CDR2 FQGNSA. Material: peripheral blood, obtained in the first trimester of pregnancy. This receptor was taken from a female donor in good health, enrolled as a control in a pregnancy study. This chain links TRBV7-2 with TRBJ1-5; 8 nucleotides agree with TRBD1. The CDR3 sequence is CASSAAGQGPNQPQHF. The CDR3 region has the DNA TGTGCCAGCAGCGCCGCCGGACAGGGCCCCAATCAGCCCCAGCATTTT.